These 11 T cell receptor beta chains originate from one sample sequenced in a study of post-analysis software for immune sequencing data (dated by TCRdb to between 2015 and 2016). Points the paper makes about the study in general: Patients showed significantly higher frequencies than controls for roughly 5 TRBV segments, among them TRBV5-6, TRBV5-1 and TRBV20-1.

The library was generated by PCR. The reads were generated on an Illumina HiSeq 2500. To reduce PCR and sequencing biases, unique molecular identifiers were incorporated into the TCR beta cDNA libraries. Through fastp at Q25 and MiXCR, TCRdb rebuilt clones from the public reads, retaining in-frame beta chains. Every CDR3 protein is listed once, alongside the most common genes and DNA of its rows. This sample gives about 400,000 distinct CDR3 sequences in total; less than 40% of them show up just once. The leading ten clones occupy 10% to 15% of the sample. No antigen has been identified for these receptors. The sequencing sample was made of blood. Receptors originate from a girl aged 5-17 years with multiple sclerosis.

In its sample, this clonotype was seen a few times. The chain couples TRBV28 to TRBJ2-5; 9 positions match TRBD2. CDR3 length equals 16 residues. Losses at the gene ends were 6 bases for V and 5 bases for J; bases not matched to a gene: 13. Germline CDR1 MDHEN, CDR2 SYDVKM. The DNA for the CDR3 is TGTGCCAGCAGCTCCCGGCTGACGCGGGGGGGCGAGACCCAGTACTTC. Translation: CASSSRLTRGGETQYF. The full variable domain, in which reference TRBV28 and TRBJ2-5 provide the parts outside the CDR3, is DVKVTQSSRYLVKRTGEKVFLECVQDMDHENMFWYRQDPGLGLRLIYFSYDVKMKEKGDIPEGYSVSREKKERFSLILESASTNQTSMYLCASSSRLTRGGETQYFGPGTRLLVL.

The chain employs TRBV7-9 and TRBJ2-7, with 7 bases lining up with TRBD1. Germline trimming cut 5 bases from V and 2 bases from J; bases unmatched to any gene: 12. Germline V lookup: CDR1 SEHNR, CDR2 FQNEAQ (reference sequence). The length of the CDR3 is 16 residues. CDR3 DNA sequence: TGTGCCAGCAGCCCACAAGACAGGGAAATTACCTACGAGCAGTACTTC. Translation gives CASSPQDREITYEQYF.

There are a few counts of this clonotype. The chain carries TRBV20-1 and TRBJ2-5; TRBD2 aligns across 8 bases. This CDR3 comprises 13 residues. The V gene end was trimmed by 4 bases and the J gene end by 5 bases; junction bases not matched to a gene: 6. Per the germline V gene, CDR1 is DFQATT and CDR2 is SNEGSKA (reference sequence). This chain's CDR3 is CSANRGGKETQYF. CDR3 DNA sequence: TGCAGTGCTAACCGCGGGGGGAAGGAGACCCAGTACTTC.

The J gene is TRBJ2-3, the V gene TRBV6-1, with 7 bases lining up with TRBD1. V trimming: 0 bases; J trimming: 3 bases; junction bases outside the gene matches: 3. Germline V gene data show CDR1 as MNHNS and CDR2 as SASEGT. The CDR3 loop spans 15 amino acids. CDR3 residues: CASSEAGGVTDTQYF. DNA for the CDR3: TGTGCCAGCAGTGAAGCAGGGGGCGTAACAGATACGCAGTATTTT.

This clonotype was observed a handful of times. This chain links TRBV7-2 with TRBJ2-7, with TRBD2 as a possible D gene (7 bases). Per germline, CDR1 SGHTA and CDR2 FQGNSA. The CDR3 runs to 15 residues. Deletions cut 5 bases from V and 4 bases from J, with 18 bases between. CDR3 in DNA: TGTGCCAGCAGCCCGAGAGGGGGAGGGGGGTACGAGCAGTACTTC. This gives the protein CASSPRGGGGYEQYF.

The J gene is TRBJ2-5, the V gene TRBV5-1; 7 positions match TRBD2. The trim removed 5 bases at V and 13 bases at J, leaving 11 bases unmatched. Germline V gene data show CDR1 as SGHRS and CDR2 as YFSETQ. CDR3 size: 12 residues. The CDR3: CASRGTKGLSYF. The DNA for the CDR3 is TGCGCCAGCAGGGGGACTAAAGGGCTATCGTACTTC. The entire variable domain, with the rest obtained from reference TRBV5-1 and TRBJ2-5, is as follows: KAGVTQTPRYLIKTRGQQVTLSCSPISGHRSVSWYQQTPGQGLQFLFEYFSETQRNKGNFPGRFSGRQFSNSRSEMNVSTLELGDSALYLCASRGTKGLSYFGPGTRLLVL.

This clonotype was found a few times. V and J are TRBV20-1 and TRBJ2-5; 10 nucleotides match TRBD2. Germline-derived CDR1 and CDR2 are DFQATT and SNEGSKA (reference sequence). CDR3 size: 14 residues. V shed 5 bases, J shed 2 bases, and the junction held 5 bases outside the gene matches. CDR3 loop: CSAPPSGGQETQYF. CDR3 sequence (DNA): TGCAGTGCTCCGCCTAGCGGGGGACAAGAGACCCAGTACTTC.

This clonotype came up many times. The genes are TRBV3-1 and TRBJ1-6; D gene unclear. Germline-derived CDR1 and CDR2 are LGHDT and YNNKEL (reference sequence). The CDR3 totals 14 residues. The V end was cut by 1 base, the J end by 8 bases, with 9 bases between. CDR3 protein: CASSQVAADSPLHF. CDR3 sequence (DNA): TGTGCCAGCAGCCAAGTGGCGGCGGATTCACCCCTCCACTTT.

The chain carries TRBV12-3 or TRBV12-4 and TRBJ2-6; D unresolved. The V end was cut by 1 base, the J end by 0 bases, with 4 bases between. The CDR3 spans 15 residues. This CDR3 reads CASSLGFSGANVLTF. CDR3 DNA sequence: TGTGCCAGCAGTTTAGGTTTCTCTGGGGCCAACGTCCTGACTTTC.

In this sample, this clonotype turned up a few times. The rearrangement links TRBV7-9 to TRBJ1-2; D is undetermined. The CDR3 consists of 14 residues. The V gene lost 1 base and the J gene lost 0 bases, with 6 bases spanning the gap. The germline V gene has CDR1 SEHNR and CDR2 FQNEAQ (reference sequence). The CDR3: CASSLDAPNYGYTF. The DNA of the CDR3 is TGTGCCAGCAGCTTAGATGCGCCTAACTATGGCTACACCTTC.

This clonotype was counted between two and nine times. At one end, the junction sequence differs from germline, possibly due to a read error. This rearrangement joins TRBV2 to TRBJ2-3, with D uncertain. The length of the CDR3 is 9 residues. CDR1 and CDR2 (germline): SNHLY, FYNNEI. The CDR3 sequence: CASTDTQYF. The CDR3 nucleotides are TGTGCCAGCACCGATACGCAGTATTTT.